This TCR beta chain was sequenced for a study of cytomegalovirus exposure and HLA in healthy donors. The V and J ends lost 4 bases and 8 bases, in that order; junction bases with no gene match: 18. Germline V gives CDR1 ENHRY, CDR2 SYGVKD. The CDR3 spans 18 residues. PCR primers comprised 60 Vbeta and 13 Jbeta primers. Generated by immunoSEQ multiplex PCR, the TCRdb table keeps only in-frame clones and is missing some. The table shows 150,000 to 200,000 clones, with approximately 75% occurring only once. A remark on this clone: Its target is unknown.

Overall study results and limits: Later analysis associated a missense DCLRE1C variant with TCR beta V- and J-gene trimming. One cluster of highly shared sequence variants probably arose as a sequencing artifact. A later analysis showed HLA-associated TCR beta chains outstripping equally common others in clonal expansion. Testing in vitro showed three CMV-associated chains specific for CMV antigens.

This clonotype originated in a girl between 10 and 17 years old in good health and CMV-seronegative. Sequencing was performed on PBMCs. The chain has TRBV10-3 and TRBJ2-3; 10 nucleotides line up with TRBD2. This CDR3 reads CAISAGSGGAPTLGTQYF. The CDR3 coding sequence is TGTGCCATCAGTGCGGGGAGCGGGGGGGCCCCCACCCTGGGTACGCAGTATTTT.